The 21 T cell receptor beta chains below come from one sample, sequenced in a study of T cell repertoires in cytomegalovirus infection. Which antigens these TCRs recognize remains unknown. MiXCR, applied by TCRdb to the reads, yields one record per CDR3 protein. The sample carries fewer than 150,000 distinct CDR3 sequences, more than 30% recorded once. The source material was CD8+ T cells from cultured PBMCs, sampled from culture after CMV antigen stimulation. The receptors shown here come from a human donor in good health (CMV status not recorded). Some clones in this sample may be carry-over from other donors' samples.

The V gene is TRBV4-1, the J gene TRBJ1-1; TRBD1 is a possible D gene (5 bases). The CDR3 runs 15 residues. V shed 1 base and J shed 11 bases, with 20 bases lying between them. Germline V gene sequence: CDR1 MGHRA, CDR2 YSYEKL. CDR3 residues: CASSQGEGYVSSAFF. The DNA for the CDR3 is TGCGCCAGCAGCCAAGGGGAGGGGTACGTCTCTTCGGCTTTCTTT.

Details on this clonotype: A read error may be the cause here, since a much bigger clone is one base away. V is TRBV12-3 or TRBV12-4 and J is TRBJ2-6; D not certain. The CDR3 is made up of 15 amino acids. Trimming removed 8 bases at V and 4 bases at J, with 15 bases between. DNA for the CDR3: TGTGCCAGCGGTCCCCCTGCGGTGGGGGCCAACGTCCTGACTTTC. Residues: CASGPPAVGANVLTF.

In its sample, this clonotype was seen a few times. This chain links TRBV6-2 or TRBV6-3 with TRBJ1-1; D is uncertain. V gave up 2 bases and J gave up 4 bases, with 8 bases separating them. The CDR3 consists of 13 residues. Germline-derived CDR1 and CDR2 are MNHEY and SVGEGT. CDR3 in DNA: TGTGCCAGCAGTTACGTTAGGACCACTGAAGCTTTCTTT. Amino acid sequence: CASSYVRTTEAFF.

This clonotype was seen ten or more times. The chain recombines TRBV12-3 or TRBV12-4 with TRBJ1-4; tentative D call: TRBD1 (5 bases). The V end lost 5 bases, the J end lost 4 bases, and 11 bases lay between the germline ends. This CDR3 is 14 amino acids long. The CDR3 DNA sequence: TGTGCCAGCAGTCAGGGCTCGGTTAATGAAAAACTGTTTTTT. This codes for CASSQGSVNEKLFF.

The V call is TRBV7-6, the J call TRBJ2-3; D is uncertain. Per germline, CDR1 SGHVS and CDR2 FNYEAQ. The CDR3 runs 16 residues. V was trimmed by 1 base and J by 3 bases, leaving 14 bases between them. The CDR3 DNA is TGTGCCAGCAGCTTAGTCGCCCCAACCGGGACAGATACGCAGTATTTT. Translation gives CASSLVAPTGTDTQYF.

This clonotype was observed a handful of times. The chain employs TRBV5-4 and TRBJ1-3, with 9 bases matching TRBD1. The CDR3 totals 15 residues. Germline V gene data show CDR1 as SGHNT and CDR2 as YYREEE (reference sequence). Losses at the gene ends were 3 bases for V and 2 bases for J; bases not matched to a gene: 3. This CDR3 is CASSWGQGPGNTIYF. The CDR3 region has the DNA TGTGCCAGCAGCTGGGGACAGGGACCTGGAAACACCATATATTTT.

A note on this clonotype: At one end, the junction sequence differs from germline, possibly due to a read error. The rearrangement links TRBV4-1 to TRBJ2-7; TRBD2 agrees at 7 bases. The length of the CDR3 is 16 residues. Germline lookup yields CDR1 MGHRA and CDR2 YSYEKL. CDR3 in amino acids: CASSQDPGGSSGEQYF. The CDR3 region has the DNA TGTGCCAGCAGCCAAGATCCGGGGGGATCGTCGGGCGAGCAGTACTTC.

This clonotype has more than one count but fewer than ten. V usage is TRBV7-9 and J usage is TRBJ1-1, with a tentative D call TRBD1 (6 bases). The length of the CDR3 is 12 residues. The V end was cut by 5 bases, the J end by 6 bases, with 10 bases between. The germline V gene has CDR1 SEHNR and CDR2 FQNEAQ (reference sequence). Here the CDR3 reads CASSLDSPEAFF. CDR3 in DNA: TGTGCCAGCAGCCTGGACAGCCCTGAAGCTTTCTTT.

This clonotype came up once. This chain uses TRBV2 with TRBJ2-7; no definite D call. The germline CDR1 and CDR2 sequences are SNHLY and FYNNEI. The ends were cut back, 3 bases at V and 9 bases at J, with 9 bases in the middle. The CDR3 covers 11 residues. CDR3 coding DNA: TGTGCCAGCAGTGAGTGGGTCGGGCAGTACTTC. The encoded protein is CASSEWVGQYF.

The J gene is TRBJ2-7, the V gene TRBV6-2 or TRBV6-3; possible D gene TRBD1, 6 bases. The CDR3 length is 15 residues. Deletions cut 6 bases from V and 2 bases from J, with 17 bases between. Germline loops: CDR1 MNHEY, CDR2 SVGEGT. The CDR3 bases are TGTGCCAGCAGGCCACAGGGATTTCCCACCTACGAGCAGTACTTC. This encodes CASRPQGFPTYEQYF.

The CDR3 spells CASSLGRVKYNEQFF. The CDR3 DNA follows: TGTGCCAGCAGCTTGGGGAGGGTCAAGTACAATGAGCAGTTCTTC. This rearrangement joins TRBV7-2 to TRBJ2-1; 7 bases agree with TRBD2. V shed 3 bases, J shed 4 bases, and the junction held 6 bases outside the gene matches. The germline CDR1 and CDR2 sequences are SGHTA and FQGNSA. CDR3 size: 15 residues.

This clonotype showed up just a few times. This rearrangement joins TRBV7-8 to TRBJ1-4; D ambiguous. The CDR3 extends over 14 amino acids. Germline V gene sequence: CDR1 SGHVS, CDR2 FQNEAQ. Trimming left V 5 bases short and J 15 bases short, with 22 bases between. The DNA for the CDR3 is TGTGCCAGCAGCCCAACCCCCTGGTGGCAGAAGTTGTTTTTT. Translated: CASSPTPWWQKLFF.

The V call is TRBV6-2 or TRBV6-3, the J call TRBJ2-5; TRBD1 agrees at 8 bases. Germline-derived CDR1 and CDR2 are MNHEY and SVGEGT. This CDR3 has 16 amino acids. The V and J ends lost 4 bases and 4 bases, in that order; junction bases with no gene match: 11. The CDR3 spells CASSLLFRGLRETQYF. In DNA, the CDR3 is TGTGCCAGCAGTTTACTCTTCAGGGGGCTGCGAGAGACCCAGTACTTC.

J is TRBJ1-1 and V is TRBV12-3 or TRBV12-4; D call uncertain. The CDR3 has 15 residues. Trimming removed 5 bases from V and 1 base from J, with 14 bases in between. CDR3 amino acids: CASSLGRAQNTEAFF. The CDR3 nucleotides read TGTGCCAGCAGTCTTGGACGGGCCCAGAACACTGAAGCTTTCTTT.

This clonotype appeared a few times. The V call is TRBV7-9, the J call TRBJ2-2; D gene uncertain. The CDR3 loop spans 15 amino acids. The germline V gene encodes CDR1 SEHNR and CDR2 FQNEAQ (reference sequence). The V end lost 2 bases, the J end lost 3 bases, and 10 bases lay between the germline ends. The CDR3 here is CASSLQGPHTGELFF. CDR3 DNA sequence: TGTGCCAGCAGCTTACAAGGACCCCACACCGGGGAGCTGTTTTTT.

The chain couples TRBV28 to TRBJ1-2; D gene uncertain. Deletions cut 2 bases from V and 3 bases from J, with 7 bases between. This CDR3 is built from 13 residues. Germline CDR1 MDHEN, CDR2 SYDVKM. CDR3 DNA sequence: TGTGCCAGCAGTTTAGGAGGCCACTATGGCTACACCTTC. This codes for CASSLGGHYGYTF.

This clonotype was counted ten times or more. This chain connects TRBV7-2 to TRBJ1-6, with 7 nucleotides matching TRBD1. The V segment lost 5 bases and the J segment 11 bases; nucleotides outside the gene matches: 12. In germline, CDR1 is SGHTA, CDR2 FQGNSA. This CDR3 has 15 amino acids. The CDR3 bases are TGTGCCAGCAGCGTAAGCGGGCAGGGGGAGACACCCCTCCACTTT. Protein product: CASSVSGQGETPLHF.

This clonotype was seen a few times. The J gene is TRBJ1-1, the V gene TRBV19, with D possibly TRBD1 on 5 matching bases. V lost 2 bases and J 3 bases, leaving 10 bases between the germline ends. CDR3 length: 14 residues. Germline assignment: CDR1 LNHDA and CDR2 SQIVND (reference sequence). The CDR3 reads CASSIQGEDTEAFF. CDR3 in DNA: TGTGCCAGTAGTATACAGGGTGAGGACACTGAAGCTTTCTTT.

This clonotype was recorded at least ten times. V gene TRBV12-3 or TRBV12-4 combines with J gene TRBJ2-3; D tentatively reads TRBD1 or TRBD2 (6 bases each). The V end was cut by 5 bases, the J end by 3 bases, with 18 bases between. The CDR3 totals 16 residues. The DNA for the CDR3 is TGTGCCAGCAGTCTCCGGACAATAGGGGGGACAGATACGCAGTATTTT. Its protein product is CASSLRTIGGTDTQYF.

This clonotype was picked up a small number of times. This chain uses TRBV7-2 with TRBJ1-6; tentatively, D is TRBD1 (6 bases). CDR1 SGHTA and CDR2 FQGNSA come from the germline V gene. The CDR3 length is 15 residues. The ends were cut back, 4 bases at V and 7 bases at J, with 14 bases in the middle. DNA for the CDR3: TGTGCCAGCAGCTCTTTGGACAGCGCCAATTCACCCCTCCACTTT. Translation: CASSSLDSANSPLHF.

This clonotype was picked up a small number of times. The rearrangement joins TRBV12-3 or TRBV12-4 to TRBJ2-5; 9 nucleotides align to TRBD2. The CDR3 extends over 14 amino acids. V lost 7 bases, J lost 5 bases, and 8 bases stayed unmatched. The CDR3 bases are TGTGCCAGCACGGGCGGGGGGGCCTTGGAGACCCAGTACTTC. It is translated as CASTGGGALETQYF.